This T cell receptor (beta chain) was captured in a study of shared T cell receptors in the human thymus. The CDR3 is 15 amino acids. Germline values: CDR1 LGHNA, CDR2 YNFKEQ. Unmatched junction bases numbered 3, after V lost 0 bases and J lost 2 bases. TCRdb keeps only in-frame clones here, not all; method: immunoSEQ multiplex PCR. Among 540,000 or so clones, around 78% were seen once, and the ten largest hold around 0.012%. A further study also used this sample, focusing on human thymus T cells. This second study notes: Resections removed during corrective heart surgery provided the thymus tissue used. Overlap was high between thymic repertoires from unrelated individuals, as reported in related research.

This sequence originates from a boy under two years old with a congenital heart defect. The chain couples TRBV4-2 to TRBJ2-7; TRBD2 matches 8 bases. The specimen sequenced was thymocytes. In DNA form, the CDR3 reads TGTGCCAGCAGCCAAGATCGGGAGGGCCCCTACGAGCAGTACTTC. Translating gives CASSQDREGPYEQYF.